A single sample is the source of the 30 T cell receptor beta chains below, sequenced in a study of T cells expressing NK-cell markers. TCRdb derives one entry per CDR3 protein from the 5' RACE reads, leaving out DNA. Its table records about 440,000 distinct CDR3 sequences. The sequenced sample consisted of blood T cells: a sorted CD56 or NKG2C T cell subset, CD4+ or CD8+ T cells, or bulk PBMC T cells (not recorded which). These receptor sequences come from a woman aged 18-70 years in good health.

V is TRBV12-3 or TRBV12-4 and J is TRBJ2-4; lacking DNA, the TRBD1 call made by TCRdb goes unchecked. The CDR3 loop spans 12 amino acids. The CDR3 region is CASRGAGSIQYF.

The gene calls are TRBV10-2 and TRBJ2-3; as DNA is missing, the TRBD1 call by TCRdb cannot be tested. The CDR3 loop spans 16 amino acids. CDR1 and CDR2 (germline): WSHSY, SAAADI. The chain's CDR3 is CASSDIQQAITDTQYF.

The chain recombines TRBV15 with TRBJ1-5. Germline values: CDR1 LNHNV, CDR2 YYDKDF (reference sequence). The CDR3 runs 12 residues. This CDR3 is CATSRDEQPQHF. The entire variable domain, with the rest obtained from reference TRBV15 and TRBJ1-5, is as follows: DAMVIQNPRYQVTQFGKPVTLSCSQTLNHNVMYWYQQKSSQAPKLLFHYYDKDFNNEADTPDNFQSRRPNTSFCFLDIRSPGLGDTAMYLCATSRDEQPQHFGDGTRLSIL.

The CDR3 protein is CASSSQGNEQYF. This chain connects TRBV7-9 to TRBJ2-7; the TCRdb call, TRBD1, lacks DNA for checking. The germline V gene encodes CDR1 SEHNR and CDR2 FQNEAQ (reference sequence). This CDR3 is 12 amino acids long.

The V call is TRBV29-1, the J call TRBJ2-1; TCRdb indicates TRBD1, and absent DNA this call remains unverified. CDR1 SQVTM and CDR2 ANQGSEA come from the germline V gene. This CDR3 comprises 12 residues. The CDR3: CSVRQGNNEQFF.

This chain joins TRBV12-3 or TRBV12-4 and TRBJ2-5; TCRdb lists TRBD1, though no DNA is available to test this call. The CDR3 length is 14 residues. This CDR3 is CASNQQGAAETQYF.

The chain couples TRBV3-1 to TRBJ2-1; TCRdb selects TRBD1, and the lack of DNA leaves this call unchecked. There are 16 residues in the CDR3. Germline CDR1 LGHDT, CDR2 YNNKEL (reference sequence). The CDR3 sequence: CASSQTGGVFYNEQFF.

The J gene is TRBJ1-2, the V gene TRBV12-3 or TRBV12-4. The CDR3 totals 16 residues. CDR3 sequence reads: CASSSNINPMGYGYTF.

The V and J genes are TRBV12-3 or TRBV12-4 and TRBJ1-5. This CDR3 contains 14 residues. This CDR3 reads CASSQLISNQPQHF.

Here the CDR3 reads CASSSTGGGEQYF. The V call is TRBV5-1, the J call TRBJ2-7; lacking DNA, the TRBD1 call made by TCRdb goes unchecked. Germline values: CDR1 SGHRS, CDR2 YFSETQ. The CDR3 runs to 13 residues.

This rearrangement joins TRBV20-1 to TRBJ2-2; TCRdb designates TRBD1, a call that cannot be tested without DNA. CDR1 is DFQATT, CDR2 SNEGSKA, per germline (reference sequence). This CDR3 region has 14 residues. The CDR3 reads CSASDGGLAGELFF.

This chain connects TRBV14 to TRBJ2-1; absent DNA, TCRdb's TRBD1 call cannot be checked. Germline loops: CDR1 SGHDN, CDR2 FVKESK. This CDR3 has 17 amino acids. The CDR3 loop is CASSQGRGTATYNEQFF.

V usage is TRBV15 and J usage is TRBJ2-2. Germline CDR1 is LNHNV and CDR2 is YYDKDF (reference sequence). CDR3 size: 13 residues. The CDR3 sequence: CATSRDRTGELFF.

J is TRBJ2-2 and V is TRBV29-1; TCRdb picks TRBD1, but there is no DNA to check that call. Germline V CDR1 and CDR2: SQVTM, ANQGSEA. The CDR3 runs 13 residues. The chain's CDR3 is CTARTRNTGELFF.

The chain uses TRBV5-1 and TRBJ2-3; TCRdb indicates TRBD1, and absent DNA this call remains unverified. The CDR3 is 16 amino acids. Germline assignment: CDR1 SGHRS and CDR2 YFSETQ. CDR3 region: CASSLDVRADVDTQYF.

The chain employs TRBV7-3 and TRBJ2-3. The V gene's germline CDR1 is SGHTA and CDR2 FQGTGA. The CDR3 has 13 residues. CDR3 sequence reads: CASSLTIPDTQYF.

The CDR3: CASSQYGTTSYEQYF. This chain joins TRBV4-1 and TRBJ2-7; TCRdb gives TRBD2 as the D gene, but with no DNA this cannot be confirmed. CDR1 MGHRA and CDR2 YSYEKL come from the germline V gene. The CDR3 length is 15 residues.

The V call is TRBV5-6, the J call TRBJ2-3; TCRdb's D call of TRBD2 is untestable without DNA. Germline V gene data show CDR1 as SGHDT and CDR2 as YYEEEE. The CDR3 loop spans 16 amino acids. The CDR3 region is CASSLGSGLPTDTQYF.

The chain employs TRBV20-1 and TRBJ1-1. Germline V gives CDR1 DFQATT, CDR2 SNEGSKA (reference sequence). This CDR3 contains 13 residues. CDR3 sequence reads: CNARSWTIAEAFF.

The chain recombines TRBV4-3 with TRBJ2-1; TCRdb designates TRBD2, a call that cannot be tested without DNA. CDR1 is LGHNA, CDR2 YSLEER, per germline. CDR3 length: 16 residues. Here the CDR3 reads CASSLREYGSYNEQFF.

This rearrangement joins TRBV19 to TRBJ1-2. Germline assignment: CDR1 LNHDA and CDR2 SQIVND (reference sequence). This CDR3 region has 13 residues. This CDR3 reads CASSIGQALGYTF.

This sequence joins TRBV12-3 or TRBV12-4 and TRBJ1-4; TCRdb calls TRBD1, which cannot be checked without DNA. The CDR3 contains 15 residues. The CDR3 sequence: CASSLFRGTNEKLFF.

The genes are TRBV20-1 and TRBJ2-3; TCRdb calls TRBD1, which cannot be checked without DNA. This CDR3 has 16 amino acids. Germline CDR1 DFQATT, CDR2 SNEGSKA (reference sequence). The CDR3 loop reads CSARVGRRSLTDTQYF.

This chain uses TRBV30 with TRBJ1-1; TCRdb proposes TRBD1, but this gene call is untestable without DNA. The CDR3 length is 13 residues. CDR1 is GTSNPN and CDR2 is SVGIG in the germline V gene (reference sequence). CDR3 loop: CAWTRTANTEAFF.

The V call is TRBV6-5, the J call TRBJ2-1; TCRdb returns TRBD2, unconfirmable since there is no DNA. Germline V gives CDR1 MNHEY, CDR2 SVGAGI. The CDR3 runs to 16 residues. The chain's CDR3 is CASSYETRASHNEQFF.

This clonotype is medium-sized by frequency. The chain carries TRBV6-4 and TRBJ2-3; TCRdb selects TRBD1, and the lack of DNA leaves this call unchecked. From germline, CDR1 is MRHNA and CDR2 SNTAGT. The CDR3 runs to 15 residues. CDR3 sequence: CASSDSGQGADTQYF.

Here the CDR3 reads CASSYGAGADTQYF. This chain joins TRBV6-2 or TRBV6-3 and TRBJ2-3; no DNA is available, so the TRBD1 call from TCRdb remains unchecked. This CDR3 contains 14 residues. Germline lookup yields CDR1 MNHEY and CDR2 SVGEGT.

The J gene is TRBJ2-2, the V gene TRBV28; checking the TCRdb D call of TRBD1 is not possible without DNA. Per the germline V gene, CDR1 is MDHEN and CDR2 is SYDVKM. This CDR3 contains 15 residues. The chain's CDR3 is CASSPGTLNTGELFF.

The chain employs TRBV11-2 and TRBJ2-1. Germline CDR1 SGHAT, CDR2 FQNNGV. This CDR3 is built from 15 residues. This CDR3 is CASSFLHTSYNEQFF.

The chain carries TRBV5-1 and TRBJ1-1; the D call of TRBD1 rests on TCRdb alone, since no DNA is present to check it. The V gene's germline CDR1 is SGHRS and CDR2 YFSETQ. CDR3 size: 14 residues. CDR3 sequence reads: CASSPQTANTEAFF.